Detailed here is one TCR beta chain. Its antigen is not known. The J segment lost 1 base and the V segment lost 3 bases, leaving 11 bases of the junction unmatched. This CDR3 is 17 amino acids long. Germline V gives CDR1 LGHDT, CDR2 YNNKEL (reference sequence). This record belongs to a study of response to subunit inactivated influenza vaccine. Study-wide results and limits: Authors suggested that a seasonal influenza vaccination recruits few new T cells each time.

MiXCR, run by TCRdb on the RT-PCR reads, gives a single entry per CDR3 protein. The table shows fewer than 750,000 distinct CDR3 sequences, with around 15% occurring only once. V usage is TRBV3-1 and J usage is TRBJ1-1; 7 nucleotides agree with TRBD1. Sample: PBMCs from blood, taken 11 to 12 days after vaccination. The receptor comes from a middle-aged man who received an inactivated influenza vaccine. The CDR3 DNA reads TGTGCCAGCAGCCACCTGGCGATCGGACAGGCGAACACTGAAGCTTTCTTT. It yields the protein CASSHLAIGQANTEAFF.